The sequence of this TCR beta chain was determined in a study of shared clonotypes between healthy human individuals. Study results and caveats: Sharing across four donors was highest in naive CD4 (roughly 5%) and lowest in memory CD8 (approximately 0.4%).

Only one count was recorded for this clone. Its antigen is still unknown. TCRdb's copy holds only in-frame clones and misses some; the assay was immunoSEQ multiplex PCR. The data hold about a million clones, with over 60% observed a single time. The length of the CDR3 is 15 residues. From germline, CDR1 is MGHRA and CDR2 YSYEKL. J was trimmed by 8 bases and V by 4 bases; bases with no gene match: 11. The J gene is TRBJ2-1, the V gene TRBV4-1, with 7 positions matching TRBD2. The source of this sequence is a man aged 18 to 35 in good health. The sequenced sample consisted of memory CD4+ T cells sorted from blood. Subset: CD45RA-negative fraction. The CDR3 sequence is CASSLYYREDDEQFF. DNA for the CDR3: TGCGCCAGCAGCCTATATTACCGGGAGGACGATGAGCAGTTCTTC.